This TCR beta chain was sequenced during a study of blood T cell repertoires in COVID-19. At the level of the study: Some COVID-19 samples were acute and others convalescent; all came from the United States, Italy and Spain.

Assay used: immunoSEQ multiplex PCR; TCRdb lists only in-frame clones, some missing. The table includes roughly 310,000 clones, over 85% detected once. V lost 8 bases, J lost 7 bases, and 12 bases lay in between. The CDR3 has 13 amino acids. The sample consisted of PBMCs or T cells enriched from blood (not recorded which). The chain uses TRBV12-3 or TRBV12-4 and TRBJ1-6, with D unclear. The TCR sequence derives from a man in his fifties or sixties who had recovered from COVID-19. The CDR3 reads CASWLGRNSPLHF. CDR3 nucleotide sequence: TGTGCCAGCTGGTTGGGCCGGAATTCACCCCTCCACTTT.